One and the same sample provided the 14 T cell receptor beta chains below, sequenced in a study of molecular identifiers for immune sequencing clone quantification. TCRdb re-derived calls from the PCR reads in MiXCR, one entry per CDR3 protein. The sample includes under 600,000 distinct CDR3 sequences, roughly 23% of them seen just once. The sequencing input was naive CD8+ T cells from blood, with Jurkat cell RNA spiked in. Subset in this sample: FACS-sorted CD8+CD4-CCR7+CD45RA+ naive T cells. Receptors were obtained from a human donor in good health. Some libraries in this study had Jurkat cell RNA spiked in.

This clonotype was picked up many times. The V gene is TRBV4-1, the J gene TRBJ1-2, with TRBD1 matching over 7 bases. Trimming removed 1 base from V and 5 bases from J; junction bases left unmatched: 7. There are 15 residues in the CDR3. Germline CDR1 MGHRA, CDR2 YSYEKL. The CDR3 loop is CASSQVEGGEYGYTF. The CDR3 DNA sequence: TGCGCCAGCAGCCAAGTTGAAGGGGGCGAGTATGGCTACACCTTC.

This clonotype was seen many times. The chain is built from TRBV4-3 and TRBJ2-3, with D possibly being TRBD2 (6 bases). Trimming stripped 0 bases from V and 0 bases from J, with 13 bases between. The CDR3 spans 17 residues. Germline V gives CDR1 LGHNA, CDR2 YSLEER. Written as DNA, the CDR3 is TGCGCCAGCAGCCAAGATCTCGGCGGGGCTAGCACAGATACGCAGTATTTT. This encodes CASSQDLGGASTDTQYF.

This clonotype came up many times. The J gene is TRBJ2-5, the V gene TRBV7-9, with 9 bases lining up with TRBD1. Germline V gene lookup returns CDR1 SEHNR and CDR2 FQNEAQ (reference sequence). CDR3 length equals 15 residues. Trimming at V came to 5 bases and at J to 2 bases, leaving 6 bases not matched to a gene. This chain's CDR3 is CASSPATGGQETQYF. In DNA form, the CDR3 reads TGTGCCAGCAGCCCCGCGACAGGGGGGCAAGAGACCCAGTACTTC.

This chain links TRBV11-2 with TRBJ2-7; possibly TRBD2 for D (5 bases). This CDR3 comprises 14 residues. CDR1 and CDR2 from the germline V gene are SGHAT and FQNNGV. The germline V and J ends were trimmed by 1 base and 7 bases, with 14 bases remaining between them. CDR3 DNA sequence: TGTGCCAGCAGCTTAGTCGCCCCCCCGGGAGAGCAGTACTTC. Its protein product is CASSLVAPPGEQYF.

This clonotype was seen at least ten times. The chain links TRBV7-6 to TRBJ1-5; 12 positions match TRBD1. The CDR3 sequence is 15 residues long. The germline gives CDR1 SGHVS, CDR2 FNYEAQ. The V segment lost 5 bases and the J segment 7 bases; nucleotides outside the gene matches: 6. This CDR3 is CASSAGTGGGQPQHF. In DNA, the CDR3 is TGTGCCAGCAGCGCTGGGACAGGGGGCGGCCAGCCCCAGCATTTT.

There are many counts of this clonotype. The chain employs TRBV6-1 and TRBJ1-1; D uncertain. The CDR3 is 13 residues long. Germline lookup yields CDR1 MNHNS and CDR2 SASEGT. V was shortened by 2 bases and J by 3 bases, with 7 bases between the two germline ends. The CDR3 here is CASSELGYTEAFF. DNA for the CDR3: TGTGCCAGCAGTGAACTAGGGTACACTGAAGCTTTCTTT.

This clonotype was seen at least ten times. The V gene is TRBV9, the J gene TRBJ2-3, with 9 bases identical to TRBD2. This CDR3 has 15 amino acids. The J segment lost 2 bases and the V segment lost 6 bases, leaving 7 bases of the junction unmatched. Germline loops: CDR1 SGDLS, CDR2 YYNGEE. The CDR3 nucleotides read TGTGCCAGCACGGTGGGACTAGCCCACACAGATACGCAGTATTTT. Protein: CASTVGLAHTDTQYF. Based on the CDR3 plus reference TRBV9 and TRBJ2-3, the full variable domain is DSGVTQTPKHLITATGQRVTLRCSPRSGDLSVYWYQQSLDQGLQFLIQYYNGEERAKGNILERFSAQQFPDLHSELNLSSLELGDSALYFCASTVGLAHTDTQYFGPGTRLTVL.

This clonotype showed up many times. This chain uses TRBV5-6 with TRBJ2-3; D gene unclear. V was trimmed by 5 bases and J by 2 bases, leaving 6 bases between them. The CDR3 has 12 residues. CDR1 is SGHDT and CDR2 is YYEEEE in the germline V gene. The CDR3 spells CASRVSTDTQYF. As DNA, the CDR3 is TGTGCCAGCAGGGTTTCCACAGATACGCAGTATTTT.

This clonotype appeared many times. The rearrangement uses TRBV14 and TRBJ2-3, with TRBD2 matching over 10 bases. CDR1 SGHDN and CDR2 FVKESK come from the germline V gene. V was clipped by 0 bases and J by 0 bases; unmatched bases: 3. The CDR3 covers 17 residues. CDR3 DNA sequence: TGTGCCAGCAGCCAAGAACTAGCGGGGTCCAGCACAGATACGCAGTATTTT. Translating it yields CASSQELAGSSTDTQYF.

The sample holds many counts of this clonotype. The CDR3 nucleotides are TGTGCCAGCAGGAAGGAACCGGGGCACGAGCAGTACTTC. Its protein is CASRKEPGHEQYF. The V and J genes are TRBV12-3 or TRBV12-4 and TRBJ2-7; D is tentatively TRBD1 or TRBD2 (5 bases each). The CDR3 consists of 13 residues. V was trimmed by 6 bases and J by 5 bases, leaving 14 bases between them.

As regards this clonotype: This may be a read error, as it is one base from a much larger clone. This chain uses TRBV27 with TRBJ2-7; D unresolved. CDR1 and CDR2 from the germline V gene are MNHEY and SMNVEV (reference sequence). V was pared by 5 bases and J by 5 bases, with 10 bases between. The CDR3 is 12 residues long. CDR3 protein: CASSPSLHEQYF. In nucleotides, the CDR3 is TGTGCCAGCAGTCCGTCCCTCCACGAGCAGTACTTC.

This clonotype was recorded a few times. The genes are TRBV13 and TRBJ2-5; possibly TRBD2 for D (6 bases). V was shortened by 5 bases and J by 4 bases, with 17 bases between the two germline ends. Germline CDR1 PRHDT, CDR2 FYEKMQ (reference sequence). The CDR3 loop spans 15 amino acids. CDR3 in DNA: TGTGCCAGCAGCCCGCGGCGGGGTGAGGGAGAGACCCAGTACTTC. Its translation is CASSPRRGEGETQYF.

The chain combines TRBV9 with TRBJ2-7; 9 nucleotides agree with TRBD2. Germline trimming cut 0 bases from V and 4 bases from J; bases unmatched to any gene: 8. Germline-derived CDR1 and CDR2 are SGDLS and YYNGEE. This CDR3 is 16 amino acids long. CDR3 residues: CASSVVPSGGIYEQYF. The CDR3 nucleotides read TGTGCCAGCAGCGTAGTCCCCAGCGGGGGGATTTACGAGCAGTACTTC.

This clonotype came up many times. V usage is TRBV20-1 and J usage is TRBJ2-7; the D gene is possibly TRBD2 (6 bases). Trimming took 6 bases from V and 7 from J, leaving 19 bases between them. Germline CDR1 is DFQATT and CDR2 is SNEGSKA (reference sequence). The CDR3 is 13 residues long. CDR3 region: CSATKGGPGEQYF. The DNA of the CDR3 is TGCAGTGCAACCAAAGGAGGGCCAGGGGAGCAGTACTTC.